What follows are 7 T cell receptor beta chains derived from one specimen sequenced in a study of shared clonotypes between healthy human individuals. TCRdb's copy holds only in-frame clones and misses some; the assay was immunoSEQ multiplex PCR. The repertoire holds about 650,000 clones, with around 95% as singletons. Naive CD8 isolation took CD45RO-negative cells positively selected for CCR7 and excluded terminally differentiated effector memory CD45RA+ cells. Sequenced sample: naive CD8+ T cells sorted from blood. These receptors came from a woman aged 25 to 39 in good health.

The CDR3 nucleotides are TGCGCCAGCAGCCAAACCGCGAACACTGAAGCTTTCTTT. Protein sequence: CASSQTANTEAFF. J is TRBJ1-1 and V is TRBV4-1, with D uncertain. CDR1 is MGHRA and CDR2 is YSYEKL in the germline V gene. The CDR3 is made up of 13 amino acids. The ends were cut back, 2 bases at V and 1 base at J, with 5 bases in the middle.

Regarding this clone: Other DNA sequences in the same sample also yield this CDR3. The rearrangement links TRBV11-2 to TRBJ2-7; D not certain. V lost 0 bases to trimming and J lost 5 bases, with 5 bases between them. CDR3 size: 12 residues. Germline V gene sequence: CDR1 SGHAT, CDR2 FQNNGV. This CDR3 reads CASSLDSHEQYF. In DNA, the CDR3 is TGTGCCAGCAGCTTAGATAGTCACGAGCAGTACTTC.

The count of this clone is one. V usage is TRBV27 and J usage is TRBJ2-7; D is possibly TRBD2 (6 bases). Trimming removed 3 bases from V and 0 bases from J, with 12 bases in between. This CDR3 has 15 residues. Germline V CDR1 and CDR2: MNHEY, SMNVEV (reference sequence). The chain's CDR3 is CASSFQAGRSYEQYF. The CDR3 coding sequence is TGTGCCAGCAGTTTCCAAGCGGGCCGCTCCTACGAGCAGTACTTC.

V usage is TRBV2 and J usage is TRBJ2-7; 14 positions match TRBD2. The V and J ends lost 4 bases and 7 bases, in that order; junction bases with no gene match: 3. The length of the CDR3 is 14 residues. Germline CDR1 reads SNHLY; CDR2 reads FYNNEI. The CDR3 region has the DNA TGTGCCAGCAGTGCAGGACTAGCGGGAGGTGAGCAGTACTTC. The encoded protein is CASSAGLAGGEQYF. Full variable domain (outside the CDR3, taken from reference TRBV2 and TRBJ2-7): EPEVTQTPSHQVTQMGQEVILRCVPISNHLYFYWYRQILGQKVEFLVSFYNNEISEKSEIFDDQFSVERPDGSNFTLKIRSTKLEDSAMYFCASSAGLAGGEQYFGPGTRLTVT.

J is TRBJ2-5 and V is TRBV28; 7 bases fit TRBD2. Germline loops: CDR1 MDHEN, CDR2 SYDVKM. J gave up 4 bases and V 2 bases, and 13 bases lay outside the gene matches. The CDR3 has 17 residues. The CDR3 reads CASSLSQRDLRGETQYF. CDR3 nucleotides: TGTGCCAGCAGTTTAAGTCAGCGGGATCTCAGAGGAGAGACCCAGTACTTC.

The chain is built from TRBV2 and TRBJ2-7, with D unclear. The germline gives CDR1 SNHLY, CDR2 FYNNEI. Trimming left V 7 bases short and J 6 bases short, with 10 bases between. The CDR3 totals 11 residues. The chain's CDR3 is CASTINSEQYF. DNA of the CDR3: TGTGCCAGCACGATTAACAGCGAGCAGTACTTC.

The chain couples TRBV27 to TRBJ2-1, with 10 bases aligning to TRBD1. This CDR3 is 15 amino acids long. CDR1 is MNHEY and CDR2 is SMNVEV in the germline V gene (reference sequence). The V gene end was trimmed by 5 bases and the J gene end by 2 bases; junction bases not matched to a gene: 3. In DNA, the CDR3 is TGTGCCAGCAGTCCCGGGACAGGGGCCTACAATGAGCAGTTCTTC. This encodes CASSPGTGAYNEQFF.